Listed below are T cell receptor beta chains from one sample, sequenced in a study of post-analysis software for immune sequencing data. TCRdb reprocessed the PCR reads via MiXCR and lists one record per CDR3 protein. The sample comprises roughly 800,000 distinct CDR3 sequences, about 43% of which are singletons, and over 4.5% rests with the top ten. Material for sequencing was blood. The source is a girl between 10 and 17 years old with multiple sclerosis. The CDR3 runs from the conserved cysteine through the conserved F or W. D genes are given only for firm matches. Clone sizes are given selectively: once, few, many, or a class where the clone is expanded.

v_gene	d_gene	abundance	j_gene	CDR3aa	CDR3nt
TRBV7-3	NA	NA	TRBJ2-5	CASSLYAGYQETQYF	TGTGCCAGCAGCTTATATGCAGGCTACCAAGAGACCCAGTACTTC
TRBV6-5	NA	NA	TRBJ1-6	CASSYRDTYNSPLHF	TGTGCCAGCAGTTACAGGGACACTTATAATTCACCCCTCCACTTT
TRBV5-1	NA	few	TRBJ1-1	CASSLPGVAEAFF	TGCGCCAGCAGCTTGCCTGGGGTGGCTGAAGCTTTCTTT
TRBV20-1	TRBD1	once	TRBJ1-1	CSASGTGMSEAFF	TGCAGTGCCTCCGGGACAGGGATGTCTGAAGCTTTCTTT
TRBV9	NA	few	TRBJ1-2	CASSVYEQGSAYGYTF	TGTGCCAGCAGCGTATACGAACAGGGTTCGGCTTATGGCTACACCTTC
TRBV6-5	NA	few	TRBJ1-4	CASSYSGHRGEKLFF	TGTGCCAGCAGTTACTCGGGACACCGGGGTGAAAAACTGTTTTTT
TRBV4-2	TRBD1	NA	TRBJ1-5	CASSQGTGLNQPQHF	TGTGCCAGCAGCCAAGGGACAGGGCTGAATCAGCCCCAGCATTTT
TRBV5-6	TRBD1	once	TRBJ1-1	CASSRRGAGNTGAFF	TGTGCCAGCAGTCGCAGGGGGGCAGGGAACACTGGAGCTTTCTTT
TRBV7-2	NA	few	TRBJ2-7	CASSHRLVGYEQYF	TGTGCCAGCAGCCACCGACTAGTGGGTTACGAGCAGTACTTC
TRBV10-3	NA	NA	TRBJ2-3	CAITRGPARSTDTQYF	TGTGCCATCACTAGAGGTCCAGCCCGAAGCACAGATACGCAGTATTTT
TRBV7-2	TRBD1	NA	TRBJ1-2	CASSSRDRGYGYTF	TGTGCCAGCAGCTCCCGGGACAGGGGTTATGGCTACACCTTC
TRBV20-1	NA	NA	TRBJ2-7	CSARETDTYEQYF	TGCAGTGCTAGAGAGACTGACACCTACGAGCAGTACTTC
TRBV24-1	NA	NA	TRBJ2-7	CATRQPPYEQYF	TGTGCCACCAGGCAACCGCCCTACGAGCAGTACTTC
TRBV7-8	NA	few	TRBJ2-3	CASSRIRETQYF	TGTGCCAGCAGCCGCATTCGGGAGACGCAGTATTTT
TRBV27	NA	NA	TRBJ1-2	CASSLNVWGAHGYTF	TGTGCCAGCAGTTTAAACGTGTGGGGGGCGCATGGCTACACCTTC
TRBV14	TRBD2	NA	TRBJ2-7	CASSQPGRGYEQYF	TGTGCCAGCAGCCAGCCAGGGAGGGGCTACGAGCAGTACTTC
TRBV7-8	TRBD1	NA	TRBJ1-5	CASSLNRDRVSNQPQHF	TGTGCCAGCAGCTTAAACCGGGACAGGGTCTCCAATCAGCCCCAGCATTTT
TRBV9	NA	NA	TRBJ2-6	CASSGDVLTF	TGTGCCAGCAGCGGCGACGTCCTGACTTTC
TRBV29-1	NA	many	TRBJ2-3	CSVERRNTQYF	TGCAGCGTTGAGAGGCGGAATACGCAGTATTTT
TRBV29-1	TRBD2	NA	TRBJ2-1	CSVEEAGLVRGEQFF	TGCAGCGTTGAAGAGGCGGGACTAGTAAGGGGTGAGCAGTTCTTC
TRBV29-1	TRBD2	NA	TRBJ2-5	CSVGSGRVRETQYF	TGCAGCGTTGGAAGCGGGAGGGTCCGAGAGACCCAGTACTTC
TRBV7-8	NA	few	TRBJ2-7	CASSLAQTPSSYEQYF	TGTGCCAGCAGCTTAGCCCAGACCCCCAGCTCCTACGAGCAGTACTTC
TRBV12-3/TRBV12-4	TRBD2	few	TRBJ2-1	CASRTGLAGGGSYNEQFF	TGTGCCAGCAGGACGGGACTAGCGGGAGGGGGCTCCTACAATGAGCAGTTCTTC
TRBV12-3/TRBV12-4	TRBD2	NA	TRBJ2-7	CASSKQPGGSYEQYF	TGTGCCAGCAGTAAACAACCGGGAGGCTCCTACGAGCAGTACTTC
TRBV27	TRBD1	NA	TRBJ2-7	CASTNAGTGINEQYF	TGTGCCAGCACCAACGCCGGGACAGGTATCAACGAGCAGTACTTC
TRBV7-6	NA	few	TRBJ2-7	CASSFPDSTHEQYF	TGTGCCAGCAGCTTCCCGGACAGTACGCACGAGCAGTACTTC
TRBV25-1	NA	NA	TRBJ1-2	CASSEFGVNYGYTF	TGTGCCAGCAGTGAATTTGGGGTTAACTATGGCTACACCTTC
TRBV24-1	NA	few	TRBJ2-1	CATSGSMGEDNEQFF	TGTGCCACCAGTGGATCGATGGGGGAGGACAATGAGCAGTTCTTC
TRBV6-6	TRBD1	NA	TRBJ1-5	CASSYVQGDGNQPQHF	TGTGCCAGCAGTTACGTACAGGGGGACGGCAATCAGCCCCAGCATTTT
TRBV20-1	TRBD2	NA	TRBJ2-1	CSARDPGLANYNEQFF	TGCAGTGCTAGAGACCCGGGACTAGCGAACTACAATGAGCAGTTCTTC
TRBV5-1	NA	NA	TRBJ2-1	CASEGPGINEQFF	TGCGCCAGCGAAGGCCCAGGGATCAATGAGCAGTTCTTC
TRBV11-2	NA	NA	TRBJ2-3	CASSIGTDTQYF	TGTGCCAGCAGCATTGGAACCGATACGCAGTATTTT
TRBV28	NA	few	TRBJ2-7	CASRDAYEQYF	TGTGCCTCACGAGACGCATACGAGCAGTACTTC
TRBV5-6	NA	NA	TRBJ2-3	CASSLVGREVDTQYF	TGTGCCAGCAGCTTGGTGGGCAGGGAGGTAGATACGCAGTATTTT
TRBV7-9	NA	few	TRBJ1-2	CASSSLGGPNYGYTF	TGTGCCAGCAGCTCGTTGGGGGGGCCTAACTATGGCTACACCTTC
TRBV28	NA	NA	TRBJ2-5	CASSTHRRGWETQYF	TGTGCCAGCAGCACCCACCGGAGGGGATGGGAGACCCAGTACTTC
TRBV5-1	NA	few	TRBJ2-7	CASTGPSYEQYF	TGCGCCAGCACGGGGCCCTCCTACGAGCAGTACTTC
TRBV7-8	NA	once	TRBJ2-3	CASSLAIASVDTQYF	TGTGCCAGCAGCTTAGCCATTGCTAGTGTGGATACGCAGTATTTT
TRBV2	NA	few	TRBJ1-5	CASSVPAASNQPQHF	TGTGCCAGCAGTGTCCCGGCAGCTAGCAATCAGCCCCAGCATTTT
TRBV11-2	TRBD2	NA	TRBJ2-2	CASSPGGGGTGELFF	TGTGCCAGCAGCCCCGGGGGGGGCGGCACCGGGGAGCTGTTTTTT
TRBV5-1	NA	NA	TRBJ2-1	CASSPLPQTASSYNEQFF	TGCGCCAGCAGCCCACTCCCCCAGACAGCGAGCTCCTACAATGAGCAGTTCTTC
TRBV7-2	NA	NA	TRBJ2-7	CASSLVQGMGAYEQYF	TGTGCCAGCAGCTTAGTGCAGGGGATGGGAGCCTACGAGCAGTACTTC
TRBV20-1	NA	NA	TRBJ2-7	CSARGPLAGVKSYEQYF	TGCAGTGCTAGGGGGCCCCTAGCAGGTGTAAAAAGCTACGAGCAGTACTTC
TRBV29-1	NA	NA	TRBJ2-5	CSVKIADGGETQYF	TGCAGCGTTAAAATAGCGGACGGGGGAGAGACCCAGTACTTC
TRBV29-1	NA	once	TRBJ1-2	CSVLNLSSQGYTF	TGCAGCGTCCTTAATCTCTCCAGTCAGGGCTACACCTTC
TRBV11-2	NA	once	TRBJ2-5	CASSLLQFRVQETQYF	TGTGCCAGCAGCTTATTGCAGTTTCGGGTTCAAGAGACCCAGTACTTC
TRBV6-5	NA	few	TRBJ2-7	CASSYSGTTYEQYF	TGTGCCAGCAGTTACTCAGGGACCACCTACGAGCAGTACTTC
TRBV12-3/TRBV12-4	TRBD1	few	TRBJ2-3	CASSRDRDYTDTQYF	TGTGCCAGCAGTCGGGACAGGGATTACACAGATACGCAGTATTTT
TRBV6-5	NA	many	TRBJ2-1	CASSVGRANEQFF	TGTGCCAGCAGCGTGGGAAGGGCCAATGAGCAGTTCTTC
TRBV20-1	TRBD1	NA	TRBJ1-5	CSASGQGTGNQPQHF	TGCAGTGCTTCCGGACAGGGGACTGGGAATCAGCCCCAGCATTTT